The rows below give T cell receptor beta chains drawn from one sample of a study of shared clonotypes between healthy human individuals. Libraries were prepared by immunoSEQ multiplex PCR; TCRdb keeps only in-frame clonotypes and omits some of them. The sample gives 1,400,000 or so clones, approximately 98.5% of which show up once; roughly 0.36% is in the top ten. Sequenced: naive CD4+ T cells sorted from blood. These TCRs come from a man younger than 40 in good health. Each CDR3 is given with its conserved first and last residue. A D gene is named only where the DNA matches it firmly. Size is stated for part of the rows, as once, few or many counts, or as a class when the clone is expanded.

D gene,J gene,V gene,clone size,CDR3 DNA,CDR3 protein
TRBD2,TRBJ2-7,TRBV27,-,TGTGCCAGCAGTCCACCCCGAGGTAGCGGGAGCTCCTACGAGCAGTACTTC,CASSPPRGSGSSYEQYF
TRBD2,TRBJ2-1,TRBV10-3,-,TGTGCCATCAGTGAAAGGACGGGAGGGCCCAATGAGCAGTTCTTC,CAISERTGGPNEQFF
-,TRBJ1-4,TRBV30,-,TGTGCCTGGAGTGTAACCTGGAGCCCTGCAACTAATGAAAAACTGTTTTTT,CAWSVTWSPATNEKLFF
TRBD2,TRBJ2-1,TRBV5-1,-,TGCGCCAGCAGCAAGGGACTACAAACCTTCAATGAGCAGTTCTTC,CASSKGLQTFNEQFF
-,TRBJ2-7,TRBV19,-,TGTGCCAGTAGTATAGGAGGGTCGGGCTACGAGCAGTACTTC,CASSIGGSGYEQYF
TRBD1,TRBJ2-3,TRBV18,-,TGTGCCAGCTCACCGCTAGGACAGGGGGACACAGATACGCAGTATTTT,CASSPLGQGDTDTQYF
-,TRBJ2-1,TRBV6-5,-,TGTGCCAGCAGCGTGGCTTGGGGAGAGCAGTTCTTC,CASSVAWGEQFF
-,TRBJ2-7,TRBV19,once,TGTGCCAGTAGTATGCTAACAGGCACCTACGAGCAGTACTTC,CASSMLTGTYEQYF
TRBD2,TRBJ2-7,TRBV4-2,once,TGTGCCAGCAGCCAAGCTGGGGCGGGAGGGTCCTACGAGCAGTACTTC,CASSQAGAGGSYEQYF
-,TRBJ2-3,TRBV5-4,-,TGTGCCAGCAGCTTGGCCAGGGGTAGGGATACGCAGTATTTT,CASSLARGRDTQYF
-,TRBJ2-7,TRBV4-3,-,TGCGCCAGCAGCCCCCCAGGGCAGGAGACCTTCTCCTACGAGCAGTACTTC,CASSPPGQETFSYEQYF
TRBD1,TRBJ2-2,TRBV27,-,TGTGCCAGCAGTTGGGCCAGGGGGCTCTTAACCGGGGAGCTGTTTTTT,CASSWARGLLTGELFF
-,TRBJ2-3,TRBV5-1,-,TGCGCCAGCAGCTGGGGGCTAGCGGCTTCAGATACGCAGTATTTT,CASSWGLAASDTQYF
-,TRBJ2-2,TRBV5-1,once,TGCGCCAGCAGGGACCGGACAGCCGGGGAGCTGTTTTTT,CASRDRTAGELFF
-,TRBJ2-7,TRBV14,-,TGTGCCAGCAGCCAAGATGGGGGCCCCTACGAGCAGTACTTC,CASSQDGGPYEQYF
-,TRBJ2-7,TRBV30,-,TGTGCCTGGACTGAATGGGGCTCAACCTACGAGCAGTACTTC,CAWTEWGSTYEQYF
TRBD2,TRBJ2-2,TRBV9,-,TGTGCCAGCAGCGGACTAGCGGGAGGCACCGGGGAGCTGTTTTTT,CASSGLAGGTGELFF
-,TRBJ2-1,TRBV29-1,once,TGCAGCGTCTCGGGAGAAAGCTCCTACAATGAGCAGTTCTTC,CSVSGESSYNEQFF
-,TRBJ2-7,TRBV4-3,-,TGCGCCAGCAGCCAAGAAGAGGCTGAATACAGGAGAGACTACGAGCAGTACTTC,CASSQEEAEYRRDYEQYF
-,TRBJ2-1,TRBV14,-,TGTGCCAGCAGCCCAGAAACCGACTTGCAGTTCTTC,CASSPETDLQFF
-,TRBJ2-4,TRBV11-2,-,TGTGCCAGCAGCATTAAGGGGTTGGGAGCCAAAAACATTCAGTACTTC,CASSIKGLGAKNIQYF
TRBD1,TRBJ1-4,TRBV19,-,TGTGCCAGTAGTATAGGACAGGGAGATGAAAAACTGTTTTTT,CASSIGQGDEKLFF
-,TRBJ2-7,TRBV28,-,TGTGCCAGCGGATACGAGCAGTACTTC,CASGYEQYF
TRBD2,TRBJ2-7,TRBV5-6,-,TGTGCCAGCAGCCGGGGGGCCCTAGCGGGAGGTTCCTACGAGCAGTACTTC,CASSRGALAGGSYEQYF
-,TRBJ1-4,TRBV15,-,TGTGCCACCAGCAGAGATCGGGAGGAAAAACTGTTTTTT,CATSRDREEKLFF
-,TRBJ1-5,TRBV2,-,TGTGCCAGCAGTGAAGAGCGGGATCAGCCCCAGCATTTT,CASSEERDQPQHF
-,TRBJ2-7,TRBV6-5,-,TGTGCCAGCAGCCTGGGGAGCGGTGTCTCCTACGAGCAGTACTTC,CASSLGSGVSYEQYF
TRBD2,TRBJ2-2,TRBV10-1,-,TGCGCCAGCAGTGAGTCCGGCGGGAGGCCCAACACCGGGGAGCTGTTTTTT,CASSESGGRPNTGELFF
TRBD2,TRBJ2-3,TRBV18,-,TGTGCCAGCTCACCAACATCGACTAGCGGGAGAAAAGATACGCAGTATTTT,CASSPTSTSGRKDTQYF
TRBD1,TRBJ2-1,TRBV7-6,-,TGTGCCAGCAGCTTCTACGACAGGGTAAATGAGCAGTTCTTC,CASSFYDRVNEQFF
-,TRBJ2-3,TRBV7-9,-,TGTGCCAGCAGCCCCGAAGGGAATCAGGCTGTCTATTTCGATACGCAGTATTTT,CASSPEGNQAVYFDTQYF
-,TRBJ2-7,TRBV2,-,TGTGCCAGCAGTGAACGGAGCCTTTCCTACGAGCAGTACTTC,CASSERSLSYEQYF
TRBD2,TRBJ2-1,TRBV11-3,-,TGTGCCAGCAGCACCCGTAGCGGGGCATCCTACAATGAGCAGTTCTTC,CASSTRSGASYNEQFF
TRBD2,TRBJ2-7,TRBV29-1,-,TGCAGCGTTGAAGCGGCTAGCGGGACGGAGCAGTACTTC,CSVEAASGTEQYF
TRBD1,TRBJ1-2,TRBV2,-,TGTGCCAGCAGTCCGTCCCGGGACAGGCCCGCGGGCTACACCTTC,CASSPSRDRPAGYTF
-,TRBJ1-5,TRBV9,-,TGTGCCAGCAGTGTGGGGGCGGCTAGCAATCAGCCCCAGCATTTT,CASSVGAASNQPQHF